A single sample gave rise to the 2 T cell receptor beta chains below, sequenced in a study of control samples from healthy donors and cancer patients. TCRdb's table, derived via immunoSEQ multiplex PCR, lists solely in-frame clones and lacks some. The sample yields roughly 20,000 clones, about 80% seen once. The sequencing input was PBMCs. Receptors originate from a man in his sixties with head and neck cancer.

The CDR3 here is CASAAGAQPQHF. For the CDR3, the DNA is TGTGCCAGCGCAGCAGGGGCCCAGCCCCAGCATTTT. The chain uses TRBV7-9 and TRBJ1-5; D possibly corresponds to TRBD1 (6 bases). The CDR3 consists of 12 residues. Germline V gene lookup returns CDR1 SEHNR and CDR2 FQNEAQ (reference sequence). V gave up 8 bases and J gave up 7 bases, with 12 bases separating them.

The chain is built from TRBV29-1 and TRBJ2-1; tentative D call: TRBD1 (5 bases). Germline lookup yields CDR1 SQVTM and CDR2 ANQGSEA. This CDR3 comprises 11 residues. V was shortened by 4 bases and J by 6 bases, with 7 bases between the two germline ends. The CDR3 loop reads CSVGQLNEQFF. The CDR3 region has the DNA TGCAGCGTTGGACAGCTCAATGAGCAGTTCTTC.